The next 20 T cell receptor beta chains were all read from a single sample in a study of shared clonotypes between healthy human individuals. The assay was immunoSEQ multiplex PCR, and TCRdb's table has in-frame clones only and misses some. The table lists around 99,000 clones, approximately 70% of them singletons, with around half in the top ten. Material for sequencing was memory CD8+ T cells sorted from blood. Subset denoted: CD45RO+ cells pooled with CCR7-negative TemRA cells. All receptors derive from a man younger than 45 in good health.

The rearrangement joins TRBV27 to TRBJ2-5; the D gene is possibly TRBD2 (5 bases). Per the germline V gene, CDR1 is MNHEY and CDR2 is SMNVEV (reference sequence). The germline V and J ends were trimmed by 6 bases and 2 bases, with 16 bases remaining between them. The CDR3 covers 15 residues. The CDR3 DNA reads TGTGCCAGCAGGTGGGAGCGCCAGAGACAAGAGACCCAGTACTTC. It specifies CASRWERQRQETQYF.

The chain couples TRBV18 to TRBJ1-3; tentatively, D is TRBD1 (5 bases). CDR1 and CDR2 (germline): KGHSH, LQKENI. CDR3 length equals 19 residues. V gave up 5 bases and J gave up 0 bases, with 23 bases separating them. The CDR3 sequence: CASSSSRASSSYSGNTIYF. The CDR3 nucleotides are TGTGCCAGCTCATCGTCCAGGGCCTCTTCTTCATACTCTGGAAACACCATATATTTT.

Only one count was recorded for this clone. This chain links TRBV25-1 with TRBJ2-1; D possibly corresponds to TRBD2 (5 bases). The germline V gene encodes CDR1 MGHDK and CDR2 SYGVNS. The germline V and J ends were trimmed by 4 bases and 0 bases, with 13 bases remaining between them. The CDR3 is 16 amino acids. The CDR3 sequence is CASSGSSPSSYNEQFF. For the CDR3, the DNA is TGTGCCAGCAGTGGGTCTAGCCCAAGCTCCTACAATGAGCAGTTCTTC.

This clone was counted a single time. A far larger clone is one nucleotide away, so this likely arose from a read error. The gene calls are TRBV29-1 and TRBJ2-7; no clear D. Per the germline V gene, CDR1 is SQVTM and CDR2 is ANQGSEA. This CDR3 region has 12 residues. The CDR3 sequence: CSVVVASGEQCF. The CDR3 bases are TGCAGCGTTGTGGTGGCCTCGGGCGAGCAGTGCTTC.

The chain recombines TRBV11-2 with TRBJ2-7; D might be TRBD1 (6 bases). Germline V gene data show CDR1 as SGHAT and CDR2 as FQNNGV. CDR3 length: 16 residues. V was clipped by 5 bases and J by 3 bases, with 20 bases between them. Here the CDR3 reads CASSPGWWGLRYEQYF. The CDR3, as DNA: TGTGCCAGCAGCCCGGGGTGGTGGGGGCTACGCTACGAGCAGTACTTC.

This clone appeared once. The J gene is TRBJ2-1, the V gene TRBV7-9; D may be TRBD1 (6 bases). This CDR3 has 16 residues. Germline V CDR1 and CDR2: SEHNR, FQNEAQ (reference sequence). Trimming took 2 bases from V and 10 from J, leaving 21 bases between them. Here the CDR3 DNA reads TGTGCCAGCAGCTTAAGGGACATCGGGAAAAATTGGGAGCAGTTCTTC. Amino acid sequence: CASSLRDIGKNWEQFF.

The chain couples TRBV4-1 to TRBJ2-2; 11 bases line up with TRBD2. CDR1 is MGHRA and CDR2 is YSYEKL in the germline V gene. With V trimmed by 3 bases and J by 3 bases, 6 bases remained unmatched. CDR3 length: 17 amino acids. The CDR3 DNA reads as TGCGCCAGCAGCCAGGAACTAGCGGGAGCGGACACCGGGGAGCTGTTTTTT. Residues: CASSQELAGADTGELFF.

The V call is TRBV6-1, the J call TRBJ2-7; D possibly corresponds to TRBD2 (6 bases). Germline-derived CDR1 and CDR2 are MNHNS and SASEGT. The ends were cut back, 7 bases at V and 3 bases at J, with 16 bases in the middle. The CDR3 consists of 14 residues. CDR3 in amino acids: CASTGDPNYYEQYF. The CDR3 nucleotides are TGTGCCAGCACGGGGGATCCCAATTACTACGAGCAGTACTTC.

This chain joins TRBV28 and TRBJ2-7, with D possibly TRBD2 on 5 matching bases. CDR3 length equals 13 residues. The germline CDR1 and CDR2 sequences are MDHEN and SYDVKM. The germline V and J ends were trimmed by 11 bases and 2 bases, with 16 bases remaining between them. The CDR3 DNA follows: TGTGCCTCCTCGGGCGAGAGGGCCTACGAGCAGTACTTC. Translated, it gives CASSGERAYEQYF. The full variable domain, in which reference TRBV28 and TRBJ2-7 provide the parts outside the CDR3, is DVKVTQSSRYLVKRTGEKVFLECVQDMDHENMFWYRQDPGLGLRLIYFSYDVKMKEKGDIPEGYSVSREKKERFSLILESASTNQTSMYLCASSGERAYEQYFGPGTRLTVT.

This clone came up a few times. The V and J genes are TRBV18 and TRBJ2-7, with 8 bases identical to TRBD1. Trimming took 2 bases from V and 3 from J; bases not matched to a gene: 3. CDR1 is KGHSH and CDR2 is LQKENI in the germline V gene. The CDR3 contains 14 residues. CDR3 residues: CASSPDRGSYEQYF. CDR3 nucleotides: TGTGCCAGCTCACCAGACAGGGGCAGCTACGAGCAGTACTTC.

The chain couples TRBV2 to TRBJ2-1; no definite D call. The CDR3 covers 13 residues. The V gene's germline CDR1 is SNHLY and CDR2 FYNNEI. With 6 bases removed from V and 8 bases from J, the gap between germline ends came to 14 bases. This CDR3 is CASRSSGSDEQFF. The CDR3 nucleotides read TGTGCCAGCAGGAGTTCGGGTTCGGATGAGCAGTTCTTC.

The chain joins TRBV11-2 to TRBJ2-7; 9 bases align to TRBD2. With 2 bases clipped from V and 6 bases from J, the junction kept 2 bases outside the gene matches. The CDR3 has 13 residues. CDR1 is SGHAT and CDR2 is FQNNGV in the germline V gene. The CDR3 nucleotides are TGTGCCAGCAGCTTATGGACTAGCGTCGAGCAGTACTTC. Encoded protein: CASSLWTSVEQYF.

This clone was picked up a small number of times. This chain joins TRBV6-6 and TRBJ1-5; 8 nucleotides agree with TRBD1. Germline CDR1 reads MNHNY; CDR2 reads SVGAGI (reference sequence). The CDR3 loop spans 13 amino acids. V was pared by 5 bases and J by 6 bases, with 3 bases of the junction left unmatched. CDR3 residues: CASSPGTGQPQHF. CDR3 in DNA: TGTGCCAGCAGTCCCGGGACAGGTCAGCCCCAGCATTTT.

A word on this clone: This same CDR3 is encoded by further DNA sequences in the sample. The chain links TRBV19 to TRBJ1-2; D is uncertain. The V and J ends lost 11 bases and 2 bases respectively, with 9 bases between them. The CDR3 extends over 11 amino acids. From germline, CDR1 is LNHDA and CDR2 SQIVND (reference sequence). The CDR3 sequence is CASSVNYGYTF. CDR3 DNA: TGTGCCTCCTCAGTAAACTATGGCTACACCTTC.

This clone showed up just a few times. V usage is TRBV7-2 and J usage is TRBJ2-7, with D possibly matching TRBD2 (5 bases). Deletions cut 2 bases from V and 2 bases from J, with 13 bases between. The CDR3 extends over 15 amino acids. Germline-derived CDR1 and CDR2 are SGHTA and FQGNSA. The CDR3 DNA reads TGTGCCAGCAGCTTATCGCGGCGGGCAGCCTACGAGCAGTACTTC. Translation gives CASSLSRRAAYEQYF. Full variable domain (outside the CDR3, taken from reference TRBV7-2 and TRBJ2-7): GAGVSQSPSNKVTEKGKDVELRCDPISGHTALYWYRQSLGQGLEFLIYFQGNSAPDKSGLPSDRFSAERTGGSVSTLTIQRTQQEDSAVYLCASSLSRRAAYEQYFGPGTRLTVT.

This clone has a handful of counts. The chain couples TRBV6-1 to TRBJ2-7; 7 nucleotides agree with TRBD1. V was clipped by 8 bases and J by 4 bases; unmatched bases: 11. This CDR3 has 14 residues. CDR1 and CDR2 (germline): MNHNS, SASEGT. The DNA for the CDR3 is TGTGCCAGCCAAATCGACAGGGTTTCGTACGAGCAGTACTTC. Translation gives CASQIDRVSYEQYF.

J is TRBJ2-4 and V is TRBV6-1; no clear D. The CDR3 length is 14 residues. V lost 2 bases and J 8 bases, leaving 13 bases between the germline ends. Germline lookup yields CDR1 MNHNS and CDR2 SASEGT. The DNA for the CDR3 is TGTGCCAGCAGTGAATGGTCTGGAAATTACATTCAGTACTTC. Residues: CASSEWSGNYIQYF.

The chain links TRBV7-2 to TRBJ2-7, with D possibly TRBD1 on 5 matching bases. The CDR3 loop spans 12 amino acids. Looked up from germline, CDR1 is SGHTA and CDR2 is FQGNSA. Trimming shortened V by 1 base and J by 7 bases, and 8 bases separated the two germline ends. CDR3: CASSLDRTEQYF. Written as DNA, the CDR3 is TGTGCCAGCAGCTTAGACAGGACGGAGCAGTACTTC. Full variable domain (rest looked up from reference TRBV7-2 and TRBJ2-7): GAGVSQSPSNKVTEKGKDVELRCDPISGHTALYWYRQSLGQGLEFLIYFQGNSAPDKSGLPSDRFSAERTGGSVSTLTIQRTQQEDSAVYLCASSLDRTEQYFGPGTRLTVT.

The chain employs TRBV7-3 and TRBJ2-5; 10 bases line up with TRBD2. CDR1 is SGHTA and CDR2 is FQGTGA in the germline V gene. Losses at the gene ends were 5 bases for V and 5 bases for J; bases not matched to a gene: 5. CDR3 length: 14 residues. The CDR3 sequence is CASSPGTSVETQYF. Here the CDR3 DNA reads TGTGCCAGCAGCCCCGGGACTAGCGTCGAGACCCAGTACTTC.

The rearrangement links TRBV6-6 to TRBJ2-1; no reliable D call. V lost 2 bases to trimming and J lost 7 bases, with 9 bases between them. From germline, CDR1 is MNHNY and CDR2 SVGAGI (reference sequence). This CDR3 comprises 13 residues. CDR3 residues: CASSYDGHNEQFF. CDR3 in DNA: TGTGCCAGCAGTTACGACGGTCATAATGAGCAGTTCTTC.